The 22 T cell receptor beta chains below all came from one sample that was sequenced in a study of cytomegalovirus exposure and HLA in healthy donors. The study ran its PCR with 60 Vbeta and 13 Jbeta primers. Data came from immunoSEQ multiplex PCR; TCRdb stores just in-frame clones and leaves some out. This sample carries 120,000 or so clones, 70% to 80% of them seen once, and the ten largest clones take about 3.4%. Sequencing used PBMCs. These receptors were collected from a young man in good health and CMV-seronegative.

The DNA of the CDR3 is TGTGCCAGCTCACCCCCGGGTCAGGGAGGGCAAGGTCAGCCCCAGCATTTT. Translated, it gives CASSPPGQGGQGQPQHF. V is TRBV18 and J is TRBJ1-5; D is perhaps TRBD1 (5 bases). The CDR3 extends over 17 amino acids. In germline, CDR1 is KGHSH, CDR2 LQKENI. Deletions cut 3 bases from V and 6 bases from J, with 21 bases between.

This chain uses TRBV5-1 with TRBJ2-3; the match to TRBD1 covers 8 bases. Germline-derived CDR1 and CDR2 are SGHRS and YFSETQ. V lost 5 bases to trimming and J lost 0 bases; unmatched junction nucleotides: 8. The CDR3 runs 16 residues. The chain's CDR3 is CASRIPTGASTDTQYF. CDR3 nucleotide sequence: TGCGCCAGCAGAATACCGACAGGGGCTAGCACAGATACGCAGTATTTT.

V and J are TRBV4-3 and TRBJ1-4, with D possibly matching TRBD1 (6 bases). Trimming stripped 4 bases from V and 8 bases from J, with 17 bases between. The V gene's germline CDR1 is LGHNA and CDR2 YSLEER. This CDR3 has 15 amino acids. The CDR3 here is CASSPRQVGSEKLFF. The DNA of the CDR3 is TGCGCCAGCAGCCCCAGACAGGTGGGGTCCGAAAAACTGTTTTTT.

The chain uses TRBV29-1 and TRBJ2-7; TRBD1 might be the D (6 bases). V shed 7 bases and J shed 0 bases, with 16 bases lying between them. The CDR3 has 14 residues. Germline V gene sequence: CDR1 SQVTM, CDR2 ANQGSEA. The CDR3 DNA reads as TGCAGCGCCGCGGGTGACAGGACCTCCTACGAGCAGTACTTC. Translation gives CSAAGDRTSYEQYF.

The chain combines TRBV6-5 with TRBJ2-3; TRBD2 aligns across 8 bases. With V trimmed by 0 bases and J by 1 base, 3 bases remained unmatched. The CDR3 consists of 16 residues. Germline CDR1 is MNHEY and CDR2 is SVGAGI. The CDR3 loop reads CASSYSRAGGTDTQYF. Here the CDR3 DNA reads TGTGCCAGCAGTTACTCGAGAGCGGGAGGCACAGATACGCAGTATTTT.

The chain combines TRBV27 with TRBJ2-1; weak D call: TRBD1 (6 bases). This CDR3 is built from 13 residues. Germline V CDR1 and CDR2: MNHEY, SMNVEV (reference sequence). Trimming removed 6 bases at V and 6 bases at J, with 12 bases between. The CDR3 loop reads CASSKIRGNEQFF. CDR3 DNA: TGTGCCAGCAGCAAAATCAGGGGCAATGAGCAGTTCTTC.

The chain employs TRBV28 and TRBJ1-5; maybe TRBD1 (6 bases). Trimming pared 1 base from V and 5 bases from J, leaving 15 bases between. The CDR3 is 16 amino acids. CDR1 MDHEN and CDR2 SYDVKM come from the germline V gene. The CDR3 DNA reads TGTGCCAGCAGTTTATTTAAGGGGACACGGGATCAGCCCCAGCATTTT. Amino acids: CASSLFKGTRDQPQHF.

The chain couples TRBV6-5 to TRBJ2-7, with D possibly TRBD1 on 6 matching bases. CDR1 is MNHEY and CDR2 is SVGAGI in the germline V gene. This CDR3 comprises 15 residues. Trimming stripped 7 bases from V and 1 base from J, with 17 bases between. CDR3 residues: CASKYRQAKSYEQYF. CDR3 in DNA: TGTGCCAGCAAGTACCGACAGGCGAAATCCTACGAGCAGTACTTC.

This clone has more than one count but fewer than ten. The gene calls are TRBV4-1 and TRBJ1-5; 9 bases are a match to TRBD1. Germline CDR1 and CDR2: MGHRA and YSYEKL. J was trimmed by 5 bases and V by 0 bases; bases with no gene match: 5. The CDR3 sequence is 16 residues long. The CDR3 loop is CASSQERDREYQPQHF. The DNA for the CDR3 is TGCGCCAGCAGCCAAGAACGGGACAGGGAATATCAGCCCCAGCATTTT.

The rearrangement uses TRBV7-9 and TRBJ2-7; TRBD2 agrees at 12 bases. From germline, CDR1 is SEHNR and CDR2 FQNEAQ (reference sequence). Trimming removed 4 bases from V and 7 bases from J; junction bases left unmatched: 11. This CDR3 comprises 16 residues. CDR3 in DNA: TGTGCCAGCAGCTCACCCCTAGCGGGAGGGAGAAAGGAGCAGTACTTC. Its protein is CASSSPLAGGRKEQYF.

The chain employs TRBV9 and TRBJ1-5; 9 bases are a match to TRBD1. The V and J ends lost 4 bases and 7 bases, in that order; junction bases with no gene match: 6. In germline, CDR1 is SGDLS, CDR2 YYNGEE. The length of the CDR3 is 14 residues. The CDR3 reads CASSSHRGRQPQHF. The CDR3 DNA follows: TGTGCCAGCAGCTCCCACAGGGGGCGGCAGCCCCAGCATTTT.

The chain has TRBV25-1 and TRBJ2-7; 12 nucleotides line up with TRBD2. Trimming took 4 bases from V and 2 from J; bases not matched to a gene: 3. From germline, CDR1 is MGHDK and CDR2 SYGVNS. The CDR3 is 15 residues long. The chain's CDR3 is CASSAASGGAYEQYF. Here the CDR3 DNA reads TGTGCCAGCAGTGCCGCTAGCGGGGGGGCCTACGAGCAGTACTTC.

This clone came up once. The chain recombines TRBV15 with TRBJ2-1, with TRBD1 matching over 7 bases. This CDR3 comprises 13 residues. The germline CDR1 and CDR2 sequences are LNHNV and YYDKDF (reference sequence). V lost 5 bases and J lost 10; bases outside the gene matches: 8. CDR3 nucleotide sequence: TGTGCCACCAGCCGTACAGGGGCACGAGAGCAGTTCTTC. It codes for CATSRTGAREQFF.

The gene calls are TRBV9 and TRBJ1-1; perhaps TRBD1 as D (5 bases). CDR3 size: 14 residues. The germline CDR1 and CDR2 sequences are SGDLS and YYNGEE. Trimming removed 0 bases at V and 11 bases at J, with 17 bases between. Here the CDR3 reads CASSVAWGSSMAFF. The CDR3 bases are TGTGCCAGCAGCGTAGCGTGGGGCTCGAGTATGGCTTTCTTT.

The table lists this clone with a count of one. The genes are TRBV5-4 and TRBJ2-7; D not certain. Germline CDR1 reads SGHNT; CDR2 reads YYREEE (reference sequence). The CDR3 loop spans 14 amino acids. V lost 1 base and J lost 2, with 10 bases in between. The CDR3, as DNA: TGTGCCAGCAGCTTGACAGAAAGGACCTACGAGCAGTACTTC. It encodes CASSLTERTYEQYF.

The chain employs TRBV15 and TRBJ2-1, with 12 bases matching TRBD2. The ends lost 5 bases at V and 7 bases at J; junction bases unmatched: 6. The CDR3 totals 15 residues. Germline V gives CDR1 LNHNV, CDR2 YYDKDF (reference sequence). Written as DNA, the CDR3 is TGTGCCACCAGCTTTCGGACTAGCGGGGTGAATGAGCAGTTCTTC. It encodes CATSFRTSGVNEQFF.

In this sample, this clone turned up once. This chain joins TRBV19 and TRBJ2-3; possible D gene TRBD2, 6 bases. The V and J ends lost 2 bases and 2 bases respectively, with 17 bases between them. Germline CDR1 is LNHDA and CDR2 is SQIVND (reference sequence). The CDR3 sequence is 17 residues long. CDR3 in amino acids: CASSIMGMRDFTDTQYF. DNA for the CDR3: TGTGCCAGTAGTATAATGGGTATGAGGGACTTCACAGATACGCAGTATTTT.

The chain combines TRBV19 with TRBJ2-7; tentative D call: TRBD2 (5 bases). V gave up 5 bases and J gave up 0 bases, with 14 bases separating them. This CDR3 has 15 residues. Germline CDR1 reads LNHDA; CDR2 reads SQIVND (reference sequence). In nucleotides, the CDR3 is TGTGCCAGTAGTCCCGGAGGACGAAGCTCCTACGAGCAGTACTTC. It yields the protein CASSPGGRSSYEQYF.

V gene TRBV10-1 combines with J gene TRBJ1-1; 7 nucleotides match TRBD1. Losses at the gene ends were 2 bases for V and 11 bases for J; bases not matched to a gene: 17. This CDR3 region has 16 residues. Germline V lookup: CDR1 WNHNN, CDR2 SYGVQD (reference sequence). CDR3 region: CASSETPGQTSRGAFF. The DNA of the CDR3 is TGCGCCAGCAGTGAGACCCCGGGACAGACAAGTCGGGGCGCTTTCTTT.

V and J are TRBV5-4 and TRBJ2-2, with D possibly being TRBD1 (5 bases). The CDR3 has 15 amino acids. Trimming shortened V by 1 base and J by 0 bases, and 7 bases separated the two germline ends. Germline CDR1 and CDR2: SGHNT and YYREEE (reference sequence). Here the CDR3 DNA reads TGTGCCAGCAGCTTGTACAGGACGAACACCGGGGAGCTGTTTTTT. Translating it yields CASSLYRTNTGELFF.

Details on this clone: Other DNA sequences from this sample encode an identical CDR3 as well. This sequence joins TRBV5-6 and TRBJ1-5, with D maybe TRBD1 (5 bases). This CDR3 has 15 amino acids. Trimming pared 1 base from V and 3 bases from J, leaving 11 bases between. In germline, CDR1 is SGHDT, CDR2 YYEEEE. CDR3 protein: CASSLQGAPNQPQHF. DNA of the CDR3: TGTGCCAGCAGCTTGCAAGGGGCACCCAATCAGCCCCAGCATTTT.

The chain couples TRBV10-1 to TRBJ2-7; 10 bases agree with TRBD1. CDR3 size: 14 residues. Losses at the gene ends were 6 bases for V and 3 bases for J; bases not matched to a gene: 5. Per germline, CDR1 WNHNN and CDR2 SYGVQD (reference sequence). The CDR3 nucleotides read TGCGCCAGCAGCTCCGGGACAGGGGTCTACGAGCAGTACTTC. Protein: CASSSGTGVYEQYF.